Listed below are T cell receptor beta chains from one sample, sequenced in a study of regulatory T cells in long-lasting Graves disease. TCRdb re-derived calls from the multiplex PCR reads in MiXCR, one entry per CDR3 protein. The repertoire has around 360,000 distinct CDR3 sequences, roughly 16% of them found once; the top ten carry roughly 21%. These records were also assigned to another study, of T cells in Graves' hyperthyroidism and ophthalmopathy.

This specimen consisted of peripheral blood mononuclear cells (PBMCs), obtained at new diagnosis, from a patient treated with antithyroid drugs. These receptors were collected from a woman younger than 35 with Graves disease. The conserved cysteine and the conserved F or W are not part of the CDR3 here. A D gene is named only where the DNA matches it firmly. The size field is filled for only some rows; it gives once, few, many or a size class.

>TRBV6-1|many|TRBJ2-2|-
ASSLRGEGGELF
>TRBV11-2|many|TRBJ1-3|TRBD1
ASSPGGQGSGNTIY
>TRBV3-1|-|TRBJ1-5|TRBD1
ASSLSQGAGDQPQH
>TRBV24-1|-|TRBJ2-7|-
ATSDSGAPYEQY
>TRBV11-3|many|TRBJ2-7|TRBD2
ASSLDPAGRGRDTYEQY
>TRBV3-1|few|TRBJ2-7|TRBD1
ASSQDSRRGPYEQY
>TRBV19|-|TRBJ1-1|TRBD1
ASRTGGITEAF
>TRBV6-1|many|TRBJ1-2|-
ASSAPGHYGYT
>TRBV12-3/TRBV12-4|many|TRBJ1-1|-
ASNLGENTEAF
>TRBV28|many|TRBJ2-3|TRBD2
ASSSLAGTDTQY
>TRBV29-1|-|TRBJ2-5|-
SADNGGNQETQY
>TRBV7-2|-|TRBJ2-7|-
ASGPRGGSYEQY
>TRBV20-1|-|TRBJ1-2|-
SATGISNYGYT
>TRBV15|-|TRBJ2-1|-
ATSSGNRDEQF
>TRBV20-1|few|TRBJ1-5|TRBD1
SAYRTGGHQPQH
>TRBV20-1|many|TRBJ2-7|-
SAVLGGRTYEQY
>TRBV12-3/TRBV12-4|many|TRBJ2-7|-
ASSADSYEQY
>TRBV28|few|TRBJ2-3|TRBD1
ASSGPGQGVPDTQY
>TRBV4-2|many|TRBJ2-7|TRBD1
ASSQAGTDYEQY
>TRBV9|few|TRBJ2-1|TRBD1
ASSLGQYSSYNEQF
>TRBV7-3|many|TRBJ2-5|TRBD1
ASSPDRDHKETQY
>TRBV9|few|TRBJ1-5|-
ASSVGLTSNQPQH